Following are 13 T cell receptor beta chains from one sample sequenced in a study of technical replicates of blood from four donors. Generated by immunoSEQ multiplex PCR, the TCRdb table keeps only in-frame clones and is missing some. The sample consists of more than 65,000 clones, under 97% of them appearing once. Sequenced: T cells isolated from PBMCs. Receptors originate from a human donor in good health.

The gene calls are TRBV6-5 and TRBJ1-2; D is perhaps TRBD1 (6 bases). The CDR3 loop spans 13 amino acids. V was clipped by 7 bases and J by 4 bases, with 13 bases between them. The germline V gene has CDR1 MNHEY and CDR2 SVGAGI. The CDR3 loop is CASIGQGTYGYTF. CDR3 nucleotide sequence: TGTGCCAGCATAGGCCAGGGGACCTATGGCTACACCTTC.

The chain recombines TRBV5-4 with TRBJ1-3, with 11 bases identical to TRBD1. This CDR3 is 15 amino acids long. CDR1 SGHNT and CDR2 YYREEE come from the germline V gene (reference sequence). V was pared by 4 bases and J by 4 bases, with 4 bases of the junction left unmatched. The CDR3 loop is CASSTGQGGGNTIYF. In nucleotides, the CDR3 is TGTGCCAGCAGCACGGGACAGGGGGGCGGAAACACCATATATTTT.

The V and J genes are TRBV27 and TRBJ1-5; a weak D match, TRBD1 (5 bases). The CDR3 runs 16 residues. CDR1 and CDR2 from the germline V gene are MNHEY and SMNVEV (reference sequence). V lost 3 bases to trimming and J lost 5 bases, with 17 bases between them. The CDR3 is CASSFRQTLLDQPQHF. The CDR3, as DNA: TGTGCCAGCAGTTTTAGACAGACCCTCCTCGATCAGCCCCAGCATTTT.

This CDR3 reads CASSFGQVNTEAFF. The DNA of the CDR3 is TGTGCCAGCTCATTTGGACAGGTGAACACTGAAGCTTTCTTT. This chain uses TRBV6-1 with TRBJ1-1; TRBD1 agrees at 7 bases. There are 14 residues in the CDR3. Germline V lookup: CDR1 MNHNS, CDR2 SASEGT. Unmatched junction bases numbered 6, after V lost 8 bases and J lost 0 bases.

V usage is TRBV19 and J usage is TRBJ1-3; D not resolved. Germline V lookup: CDR1 LNHDA, CDR2 SQIVND (reference sequence). The CDR3 is 14 residues long. V lost 6 bases to trimming and J lost 6 bases, with 15 bases between them. CDR3 nucleotides: TGTGCCAGTAGCTCCAGTTGGGCAGCAAACACCATATATTTT. Translating gives CASSSSWAANTIYF.

The V and J genes are TRBV29-1 and TRBJ2-7, with 8 bases identical to TRBD2. J gave up 7 bases and V 4 bases, and 6 bases lay outside the gene matches. Germline V gene sequence: CDR1 SQVTM, CDR2 ANQGSEA. CDR3 length equals 12 residues. CDR3 sequence (DNA): TGCAGCGTTGGGGAGCGGGAGAGTGAGCAGTACTTC. Translating it yields CSVGERESEQYF.

The rearrangement joins TRBV6-5 to TRBJ1-2; TRBD1 agrees at 7 bases. The CDR3 covers 14 residues. CDR1 is MNHEY, CDR2 SVGAGI, per germline. J lost 6 bases, V lost 10 bases, and 14 bases had no gene match. Written as DNA, the CDR3 is TGTGCCACCAAATTTGGCCAGGGGGAGAATGGCTACACCTTC. Its translation: CATKFGQGENGYTF.

This clone was seen a single time. V usage is TRBV14 and J usage is TRBJ2-7, with a weak D call TRBD2 (5 bases). The CDR3 extends over 12 amino acids. The germline CDR1 and CDR2 sequences are SGHDN and FVKESK. Trimming left V 4 bases short and J 7 bases short, with 11 bases between. The CDR3 here is CASSPWTGEQYF. The CDR3 DNA sequence: TGTGCCAGCAGCCCCTGGACGGGAGAGCAGTACTTC.

This chain joins TRBV7-3 and TRBJ1-2; possible D gene TRBD1, 5 bases. V shed 4 bases and J shed 5 bases, with 11 bases lying between them. The CDR3 contains 13 residues. Germline CDR1 reads SGHTA; CDR2 reads FQGTGA. The CDR3 DNA reads as TGTGCCAGCAGCTCCGACAGTAGTTATGGCTACACCTTC. Translated, it gives CASSSDSSYGYTF. The full variable domain, completed using reference TRBV7-3 and TRBJ1-2, is GAGVSQTPSNKVTEKGKYVELRCDPISGHTALYWYRQSLGQGPEFLIYFQGTGAADDSGLPNDRFFAVRPEGSVSTLKIQRTERGDSAVYLCASSSDSSYGYTFGSGTRLTVV.

The CDR3 reads CASSHRLPNEKLFF. The CDR3 nucleotides read TGCGCCAGCAGCCACCGACTGCCTAATGAAAAACTGTTTTTT. This chain joins TRBV4-1 and TRBJ1-4; D not certain. The CDR3 is made up of 14 amino acids. Germline V gene sequence: CDR1 MGHRA, CDR2 YSYEKL. Deletions cut 3 bases from V and 3 bases from J, with 8 bases between.

The chain uses TRBV7-9 and TRBJ2-1, with D tentatively TRBD2 (5 bases). V lost 5 bases to trimming and J lost 4 bases, with 12 bases between them. The CDR3 extends over 14 amino acids. Germline V gene data show CDR1 as SEHNR and CDR2 as FQNEAQ (reference sequence). CDR3 nucleotide sequence: TGTGCCAGCAGCCTCAGCCCGGGGTACAATGAGCAGTTCTTC. It codes for CASSLSPGYNEQFF.

This chain links TRBV13 with TRBJ1-2; 7 positions match TRBD1. The CDR3 length is 13 residues. With 5 bases clipped from V and 3 bases from J, the junction kept 3 bases outside the gene matches. CDR1 is PRHDT and CDR2 is FYEKMQ in the germline V gene (reference sequence). This CDR3 is CASSIDRDYGYTF. The CDR3 DNA reads TGTGCCAGCAGCATAGACAGGGACTATGGCTACACCTTC.

This clone was recorded once. The CDR3, as DNA: TGTGCCAGCAGCCTTGGGACTAGCTCAGATACGCAGTATTTT. Protein sequence: CASSLGTSSDTQYF. This sequence joins TRBV9 and TRBJ2-3; 9 bases match TRBD2. The CDR3 sequence is 14 residues long. V lost 4 bases and J lost 4; bases outside the gene matches: 4. CDR1 is SGDLS, CDR2 YYNGEE, per germline.